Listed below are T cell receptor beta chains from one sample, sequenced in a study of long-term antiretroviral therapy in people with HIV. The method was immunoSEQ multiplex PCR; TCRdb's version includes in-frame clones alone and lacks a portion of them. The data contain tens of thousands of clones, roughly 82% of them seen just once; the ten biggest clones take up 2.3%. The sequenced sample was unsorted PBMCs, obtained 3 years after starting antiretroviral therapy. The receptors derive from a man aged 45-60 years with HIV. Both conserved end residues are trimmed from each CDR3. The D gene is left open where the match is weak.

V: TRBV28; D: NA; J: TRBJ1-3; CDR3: ASTAGGAGGNTIY
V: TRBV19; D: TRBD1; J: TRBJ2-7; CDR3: ASSFRDSTYEQY
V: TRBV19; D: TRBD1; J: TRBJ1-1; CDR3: ASLPRQGKGNTEAF
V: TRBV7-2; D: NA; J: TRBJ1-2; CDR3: ASSLVRGYGYT
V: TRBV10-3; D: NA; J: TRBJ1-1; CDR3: AISNRGENTEAF
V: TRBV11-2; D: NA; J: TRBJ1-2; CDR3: AAGTSFNYGYT
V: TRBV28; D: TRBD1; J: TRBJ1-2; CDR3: ASRRQGENYGYT
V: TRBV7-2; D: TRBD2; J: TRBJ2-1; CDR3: ASSSLPGTSGIYNEQF
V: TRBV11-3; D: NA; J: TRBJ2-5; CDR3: ASSNVETQY
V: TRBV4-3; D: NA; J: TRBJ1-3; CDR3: ASSQDLQAGGNTIY
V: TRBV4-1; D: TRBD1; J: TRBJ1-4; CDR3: ASSQPIPGGAPNEKLF
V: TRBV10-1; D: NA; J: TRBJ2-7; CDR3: ASEKKKGPNEQY
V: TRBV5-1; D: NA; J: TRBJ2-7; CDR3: ASSRLRDSSYEQY
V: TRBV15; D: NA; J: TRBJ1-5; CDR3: ATSREQGWQPQH
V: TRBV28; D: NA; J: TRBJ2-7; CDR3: ASTSGGYEQY
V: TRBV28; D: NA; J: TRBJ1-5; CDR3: ASSLGQPQH
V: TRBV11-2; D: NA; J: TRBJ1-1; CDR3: ASSLISGRLNTEAF
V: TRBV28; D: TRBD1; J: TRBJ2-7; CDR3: ASSSIGQGAYEQY
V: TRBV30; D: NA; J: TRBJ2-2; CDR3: AWSVRGIANTGELF
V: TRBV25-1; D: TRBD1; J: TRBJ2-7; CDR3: ASSPGQGAYGQY
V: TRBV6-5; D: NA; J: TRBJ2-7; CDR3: ASRGGTYEQY
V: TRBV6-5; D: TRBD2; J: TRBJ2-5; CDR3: ASSYVALANQETQY
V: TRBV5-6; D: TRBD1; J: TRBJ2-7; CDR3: ASSLGKGQRDYEQY
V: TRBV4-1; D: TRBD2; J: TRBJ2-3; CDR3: ASSLFPGLAGRDTQY
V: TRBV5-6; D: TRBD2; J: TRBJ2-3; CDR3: ASSLAGSGGFRDTQY
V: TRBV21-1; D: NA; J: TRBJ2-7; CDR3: ASSKARTLLNYEQY
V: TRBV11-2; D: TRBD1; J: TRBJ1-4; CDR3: ASSLGQGWANEKLF
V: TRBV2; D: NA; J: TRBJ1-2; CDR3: ASSDSINGYT
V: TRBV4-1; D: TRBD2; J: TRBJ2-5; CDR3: ASSHDRLAEFQETQY
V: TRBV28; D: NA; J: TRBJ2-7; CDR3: ASAIEGGSYEQY
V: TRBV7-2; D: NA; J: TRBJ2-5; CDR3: ASSLRGQKETQY
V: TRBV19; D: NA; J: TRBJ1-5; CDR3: ASSIRSRNQPQH
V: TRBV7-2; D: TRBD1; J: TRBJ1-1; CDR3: ASSLQGAEEAF
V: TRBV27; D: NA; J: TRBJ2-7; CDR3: ASSLSGYEQY
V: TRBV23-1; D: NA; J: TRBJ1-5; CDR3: ASSQSDPGGQPQH
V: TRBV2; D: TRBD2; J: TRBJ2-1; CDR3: ASSGLAGGYRGPYNEQF
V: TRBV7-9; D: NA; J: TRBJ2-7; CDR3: ASSVLRGYEQY
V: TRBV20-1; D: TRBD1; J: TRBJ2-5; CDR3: SGQGQETQY
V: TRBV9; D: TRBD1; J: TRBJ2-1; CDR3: ASSVAAGQGNEQF
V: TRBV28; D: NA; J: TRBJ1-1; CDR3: ASSLNSRGGTEAF
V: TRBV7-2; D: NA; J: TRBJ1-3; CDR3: ASSLDRGSGNTIY
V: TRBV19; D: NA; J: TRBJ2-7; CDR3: ASSIGITYEQY
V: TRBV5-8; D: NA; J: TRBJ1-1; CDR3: ASSLSGAGNTEAF
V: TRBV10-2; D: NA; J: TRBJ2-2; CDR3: ASSEDVRATGELF
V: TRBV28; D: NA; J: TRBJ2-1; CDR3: ASSDASGRLGLQDHNEQF
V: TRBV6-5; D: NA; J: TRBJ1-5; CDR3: ASSYGRGINQPQH
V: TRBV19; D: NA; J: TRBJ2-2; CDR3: ASSIQVVGTGELF
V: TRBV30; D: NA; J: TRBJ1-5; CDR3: AWSGGNDQPQH
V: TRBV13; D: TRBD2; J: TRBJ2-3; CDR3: ASSCLAGEGRTDTQY
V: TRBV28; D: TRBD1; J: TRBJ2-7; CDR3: ASSHGQGYEQY
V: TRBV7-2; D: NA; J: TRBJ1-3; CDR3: ASSLDRVRASGNTIY
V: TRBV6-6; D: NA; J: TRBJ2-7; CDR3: ASSFEDPSYEQY
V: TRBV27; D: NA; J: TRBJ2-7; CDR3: ASSAGTYSSYEQY
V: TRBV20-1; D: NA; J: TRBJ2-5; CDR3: SATSVETQY
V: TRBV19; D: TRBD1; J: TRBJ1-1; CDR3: ASSFQGAQTEAF
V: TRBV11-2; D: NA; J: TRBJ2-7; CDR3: ASSRNKYEQY
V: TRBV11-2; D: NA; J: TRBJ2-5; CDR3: ASSFWSRETQY
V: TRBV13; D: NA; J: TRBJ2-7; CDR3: ASSPPRRVNEQY